Each of the 9 T cell receptor beta chains below was sequenced from the same sample in a study of T cell clones after liver transplantation. TCRdb keeps only in-frame clones here, not all; method: immunoSEQ multiplex PCR. In the table there are 99,000 or so clones, about 81% of which are singletons. This material consisted of CD4+ T cells from blood, taken before liver transplant. These receptors were collected from a human donor who received a liver transplant.

The chain combines TRBV7-6 with TRBJ1-3; D uncertain. Germline loops: CDR1 SGHVS, CDR2 FNYEAQ. V dropped 7 bases and J dropped 0 bases, with 7 bases sitting between them. The CDR3 covers 13 residues. The CDR3: CASTTASGNTIYF. The CDR3 DNA reads as TGTGCCAGCACCACCGCCTCTGGAAACACCATATATTTT.

The chain combines TRBV11-2 with TRBJ1-1, with D unclear. CDR3 size: 14 residues. Germline V gives CDR1 SGHAT, CDR2 FQNNGV. V shed 0 bases and J shed 2 bases, with 7 bases lying between them. Here the CDR3 reads CASSLDGPNTEAFF. In DNA, the CDR3 is TGTGCCAGCAGCTTAGACGGACCCAACACTGAAGCTTTCTTT. Complete variable domain (other parts from reference TRBV11-2 and TRBJ1-1): EAGVAQSPRYKIIEKRQSVAFWCNPISGHATLYWYQQILGQGPKLLIQFQNNGVVDDSQLPKDRFSAERLKGVDSTLKIQPAKLEDSAVYLCASSLDGPNTEAFFGQGTRLTVV.

This clone was observed once. The genes are TRBV7-2 and TRBJ2-1; possibly TRBD1 for D (6 bases). The CDR3 is made up of 12 amino acids. Trimming cost V 6 bases and J 12 bases, with 15 bases left between them. Germline V gives CDR1 SGHTA, CDR2 FQGNSA. The CDR3 nucleotides are TGTGCCAGCAGTCCGCTTACAGGGAGGCAGTTCTTC. This encodes CASSPLTGRQFF. Full variable domain (outside the CDR3, taken from reference TRBV7-2 and TRBJ2-1): GAGVSQSPSNKVTEKGKDVELRCDPISGHTALYWYRQSLGQGLEFLIYFQGNSAPDKSGLPSDRFSAERTGGSVSTLTIQRTQQEDSAVYLCASSPLTGRQFFGPGTRLTVL.

CDR3 in amino acids: CASSYGGASNSPLHF. The CDR3 DNA reads as TGTGCCAGCAGTTACGGGGGTGCGAGTAATTCACCCCTCCACTTT. The J gene is TRBJ1-6, the V gene TRBV6-5; D is perhaps TRBD1 (5 bases). V was trimmed by 2 bases and J by 6 bases, leaving 11 bases between them. This CDR3 is 15 amino acids long. Germline CDR1 is MNHEY and CDR2 is SVGAGI.

This clone is a singleton in its sample. The V and J genes are TRBV6-5 and TRBJ1-1, with 7 bases lining up with TRBD1. The V gene end was trimmed by 4 bases and the J gene end by 3 bases; junction bases not matched to a gene: 8. CDR3 length equals 15 residues. Germline V gives CDR1 MNHEY, CDR2 SVGAGI. The CDR3 spells CASSSPGQRHTEAFF. As DNA, the CDR3 is TGTGCCAGCAGTTCCCCGGGACAGCGACACACTGAAGCTTTCTTT.

The gene calls are TRBV9 and TRBJ2-1, with 7 bases matching TRBD1. J lost 3 bases, V lost 4 bases, and 7 bases had no gene match. The germline CDR1 and CDR2 sequences are SGDLS and YYNGEE. The CDR3 totals 15 residues. The CDR3 DNA follows: TGTGCCAGCAGCCCCCAGACAGGGATCTACAATGAGCAGTTCTTC. It encodes CASSPQTGIYNEQFF.

The chain employs TRBV7-9 and TRBJ1-3; 7 positions agree with TRBD1. CDR1 and CDR2 from the germline V gene are SEHNR and FQNEAQ (reference sequence). Germline trimming cut 6 bases from V and 2 bases from J; bases unmatched to any gene: 1. The CDR3 totals 13 residues. The CDR3 spells CASRTGTGNTIYF. The CDR3 coding sequence is TGTGCCAGCAGGACAGGGACTGGAAACACCATATATTTT.

This clone was counted a few times. This rearrangement joins TRBV7-9 to TRBJ2-7, with 10 bases that match TRBD1. Germline assignment: CDR1 SEHNR and CDR2 FQNEAQ (reference sequence). V lost 3 bases to trimming and J lost 3 bases; unmatched junction nucleotides: 5. This CDR3 comprises 15 residues. CDR3 protein: CASSFVDRGHYEQYF. The DNA of the CDR3 is TGTGCCAGCAGCTTCGTAGACAGGGGGCACTACGAGCAGTACTTC.

The chain has TRBV4-3 and TRBJ1-2, with D possibly being TRBD1 (5 bases). V lost 1 base and J 6 bases, leaving 15 bases between the germline ends. CDR1 is LGHNA and CDR2 is YSLEER in the germline V gene. The CDR3 totals 15 residues. The CDR3 sequence: CASSQGFGRDNGYTF. In nucleotides, the CDR3 is TGCGCCAGCAGCCAAGGATTCGGCAGGGATAATGGCTACACCTTC.